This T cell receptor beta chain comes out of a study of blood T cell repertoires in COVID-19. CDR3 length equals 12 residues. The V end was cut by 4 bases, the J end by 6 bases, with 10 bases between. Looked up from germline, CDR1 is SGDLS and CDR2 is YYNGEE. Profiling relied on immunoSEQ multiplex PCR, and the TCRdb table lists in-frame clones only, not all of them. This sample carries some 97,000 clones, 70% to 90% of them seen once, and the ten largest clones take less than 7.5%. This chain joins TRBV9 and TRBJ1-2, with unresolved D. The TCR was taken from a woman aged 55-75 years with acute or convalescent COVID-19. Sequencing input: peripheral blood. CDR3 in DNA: TGTGCCAGCAGCTTTGAGGGCCATGGCTACACCTTC. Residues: CASSFEGHGYTF.